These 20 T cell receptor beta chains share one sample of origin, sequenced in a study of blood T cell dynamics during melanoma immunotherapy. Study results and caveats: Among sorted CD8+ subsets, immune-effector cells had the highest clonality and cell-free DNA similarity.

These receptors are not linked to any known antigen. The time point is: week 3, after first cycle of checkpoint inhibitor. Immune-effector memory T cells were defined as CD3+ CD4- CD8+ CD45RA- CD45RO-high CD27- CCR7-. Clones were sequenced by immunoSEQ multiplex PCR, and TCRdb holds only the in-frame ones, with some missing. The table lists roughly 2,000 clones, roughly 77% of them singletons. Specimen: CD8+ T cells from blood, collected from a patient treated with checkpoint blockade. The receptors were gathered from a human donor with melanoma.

This CDR3 reads CASTIPGTGANVLTF. The CDR3 coding sequence is TGTGCCAGCACCATTCCCGGGACTGGGGCCAACGTCCTGACTTTC. The gene calls are TRBV28 and TRBJ2-6; TRBD2 might be the D (5 bases). Trimming took off 7 bases at V and 2 bases at J, with 12 bases between the two ends. The germline V gene encodes CDR1 MDHEN and CDR2 SYDVKM. CDR3 length equals 15 residues.

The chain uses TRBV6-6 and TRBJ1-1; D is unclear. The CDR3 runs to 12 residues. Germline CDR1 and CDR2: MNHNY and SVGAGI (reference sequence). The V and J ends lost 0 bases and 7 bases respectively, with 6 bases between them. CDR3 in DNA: TGTGCCAGCAGTTACTCTATCGATGAAGCTTTCTTT. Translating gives CASSYSIDEAFF.

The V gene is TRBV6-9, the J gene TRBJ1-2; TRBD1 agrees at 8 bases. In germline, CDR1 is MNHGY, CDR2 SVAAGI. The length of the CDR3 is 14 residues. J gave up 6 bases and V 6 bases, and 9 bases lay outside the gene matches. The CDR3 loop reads CASSTQGGGNGYTF. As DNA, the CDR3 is TGTGCCAGCAGCACACAGGGGGGAGGAAATGGCTACACCTTC.

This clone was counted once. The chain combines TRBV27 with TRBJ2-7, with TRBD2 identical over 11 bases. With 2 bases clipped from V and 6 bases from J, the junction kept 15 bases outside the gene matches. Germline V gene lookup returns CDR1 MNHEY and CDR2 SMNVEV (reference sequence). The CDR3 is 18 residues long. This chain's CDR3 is CASSLMLAGGKVGREQYF. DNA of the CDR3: TGTGCCAGCAGTTTAATGTTAGCGGGAGGGAAAGTCGGGCGCGAGCAGTACTTC.

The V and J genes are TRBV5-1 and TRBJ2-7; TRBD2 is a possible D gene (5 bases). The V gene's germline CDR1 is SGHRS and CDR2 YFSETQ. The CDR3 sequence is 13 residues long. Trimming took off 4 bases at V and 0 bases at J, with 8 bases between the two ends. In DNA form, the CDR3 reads TGCGCCAGCAGCGGACTGGACTCCTACGAGCAGTACTTC. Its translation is CASSGLDSYEQYF.

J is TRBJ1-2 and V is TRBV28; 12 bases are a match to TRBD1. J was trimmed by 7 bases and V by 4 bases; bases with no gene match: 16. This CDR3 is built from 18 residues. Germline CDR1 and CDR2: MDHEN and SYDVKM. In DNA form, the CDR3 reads TGTGCCAGCAGTTCCCTCGTGGGGTGGGGACAGGGGGCTCGTGGCTACACCTTC. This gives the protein CASSSLVGWGQGARGYTF.

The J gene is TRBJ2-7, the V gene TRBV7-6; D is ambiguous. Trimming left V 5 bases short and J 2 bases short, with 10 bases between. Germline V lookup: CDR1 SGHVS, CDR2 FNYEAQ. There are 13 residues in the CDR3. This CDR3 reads CASSDSFPYEQYF. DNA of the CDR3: TGTGCCAGCAGCGACTCGTTCCCCTACGAGCAGTACTTC.

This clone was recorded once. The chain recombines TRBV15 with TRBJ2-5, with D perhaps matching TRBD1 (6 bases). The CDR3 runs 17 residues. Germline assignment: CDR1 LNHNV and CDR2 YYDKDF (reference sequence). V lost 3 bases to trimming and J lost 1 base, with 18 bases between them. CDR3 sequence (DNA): TGTGCCACCAGCAGGGGGGCAGGGGACCCATTCCAAGAGACCCAGTACTTC. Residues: CATSRGAGDPFQETQYF.

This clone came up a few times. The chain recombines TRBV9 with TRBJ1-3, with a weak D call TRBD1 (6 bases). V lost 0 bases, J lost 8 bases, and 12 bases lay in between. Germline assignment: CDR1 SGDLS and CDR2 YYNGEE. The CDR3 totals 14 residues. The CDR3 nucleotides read TGTGCCAGCAGCGTAGCAGGGGCGTTAGACACCATATATTTT. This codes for CASSVAGALDTIYF.

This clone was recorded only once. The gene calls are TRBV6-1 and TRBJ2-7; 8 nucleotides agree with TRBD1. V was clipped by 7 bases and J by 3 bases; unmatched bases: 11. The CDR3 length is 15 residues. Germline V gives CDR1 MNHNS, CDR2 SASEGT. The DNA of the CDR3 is TGTGCCAGCATAGAGCTCGGACAGGGTGTCTACGAGCAGTACTTC. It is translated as CASIELGQGVYEQYF.

The CDR3 protein is CASSFNPPTYNEQFF. CDR3 DNA: TGTGCCAGTAGTTTCAACCCCCCGACCTACAATGAGCAGTTCTTC. The gene calls are TRBV19 and TRBJ2-1, with D hard to call. CDR1 is LNHDA, CDR2 SQIVND, per germline (reference sequence). V was clipped by 5 bases and J by 2 bases, with 13 bases between them. This CDR3 is built from 15 residues.

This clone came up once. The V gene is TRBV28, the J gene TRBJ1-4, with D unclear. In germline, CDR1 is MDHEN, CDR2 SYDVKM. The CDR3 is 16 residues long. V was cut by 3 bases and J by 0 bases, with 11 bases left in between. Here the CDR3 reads CASSFLGMTTNEKLFF. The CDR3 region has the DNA TGTGCCAGCAGTTTTTTGGGGATGACAACTAATGAAAAACTGTTTTTT. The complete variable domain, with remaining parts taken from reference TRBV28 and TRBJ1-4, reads DVKVTQSSRYLVKRTGEKVFLECVQDMDHENMFWYRQDPGLGLRLIYFSYDVKMKEKGDIPEGYSVSREKKERFSLILESASTNQTSMYLCASSFLGMTTNEKLFFGSGTQLSVL.

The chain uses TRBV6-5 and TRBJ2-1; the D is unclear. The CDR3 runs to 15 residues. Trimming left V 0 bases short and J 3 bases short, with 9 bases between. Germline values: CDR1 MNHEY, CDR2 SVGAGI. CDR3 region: CASSYSSLFYNEQFF. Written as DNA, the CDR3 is TGTGCCAGCAGTTACTCGTCACTATTCTACAATGAGCAGTTCTTC.

In DNA form, the CDR3 reads TGTGCCAGCAACCCAGGGCTAGAGGAAAAACTGTTTTTT. Encoded protein: CASNPGLEEKLFF. The chain links TRBV2 to TRBJ1-4, with TRBD1 as a possible D gene (5 bases). Trimming removed 7 bases at V and 8 bases at J, with 14 bases between. The germline V gene encodes CDR1 SNHLY and CDR2 FYNNEI. The CDR3 sequence is 13 residues long.

The CDR3 region is CASSFIGGAYGYTF. The CDR3 bases are TGTGCCAGCAGCTTCATAGGGGGGGCCTATGGCTACACCTTC. The V and J genes are TRBV7-2 and TRBJ1-2, with D possibly being TRBD1 (6 bases). V lost 3 bases, J lost 4 bases, and 12 bases lay in between. The CDR3 is 14 amino acids. Germline V lookup: CDR1 SGHTA, CDR2 FQGNSA.

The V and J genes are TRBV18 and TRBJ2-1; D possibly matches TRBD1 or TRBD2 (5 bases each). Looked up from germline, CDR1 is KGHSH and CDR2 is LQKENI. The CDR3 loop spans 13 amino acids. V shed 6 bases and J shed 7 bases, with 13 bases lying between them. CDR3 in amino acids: CASSGPRENEQFF. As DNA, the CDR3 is TGTGCCAGCTCCGGCCCCAGGGAGAATGAGCAGTTCTTC.

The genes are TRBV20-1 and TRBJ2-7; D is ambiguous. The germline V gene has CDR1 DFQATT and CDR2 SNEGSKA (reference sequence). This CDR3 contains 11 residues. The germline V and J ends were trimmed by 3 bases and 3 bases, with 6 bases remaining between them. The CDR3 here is CSASDHYEQYF. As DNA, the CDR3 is TGCAGTGCTAGCGACCACTACGAGCAGTACTTC.

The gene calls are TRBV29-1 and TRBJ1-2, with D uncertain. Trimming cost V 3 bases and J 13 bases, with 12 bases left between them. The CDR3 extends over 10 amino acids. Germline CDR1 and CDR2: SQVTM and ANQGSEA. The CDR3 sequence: CSVDGVNPTF. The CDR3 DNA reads TGCAGCGTTGACGGGGTAAATCCCACCTTC.

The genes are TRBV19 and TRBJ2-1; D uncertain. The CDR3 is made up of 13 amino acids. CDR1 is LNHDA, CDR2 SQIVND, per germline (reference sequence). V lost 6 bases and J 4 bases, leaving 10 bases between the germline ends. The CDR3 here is CASRSQTYNEQFF. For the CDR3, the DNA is TGTGCCAGTAGAAGCCAGACATACAATGAGCAGTTCTTC.

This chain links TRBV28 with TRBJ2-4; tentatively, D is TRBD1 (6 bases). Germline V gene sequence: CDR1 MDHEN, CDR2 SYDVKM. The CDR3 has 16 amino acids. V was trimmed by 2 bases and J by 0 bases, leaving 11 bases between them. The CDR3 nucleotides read TGTGCCAGCAGTTTAAAGGGGGAACTAGCCAAAAACATTCAGTACTTC. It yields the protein CASSLKGELAKNIQYF.